This TCR beta chain comes out of a study of graft-versus-host responses after intestinal transplantation. Profiling relied on immunoSEQ multiplex PCR, and the TCRdb table lists in-frame clones only, not all of them. The sample consists of around 67,000 clones, almost 90% of them appearing once. Concerning this clone: Antigen: not known.

Study outcomes and limitations: Maximum circulating GvH clone levels tracked with early post-transplant HvG decreases.

The germline V and J ends were trimmed by 4 bases and 4 bases, with 13 bases remaining between them. Germline V CDR1 and CDR2: SNHLY, FYNNEI. This CDR3 spans 14 amino acids. The chain links TRBV2 to TRBJ1-1; possibly TRBD1 for D (6 bases). This material consisted of unstimulated CD8+ T cells sorted from spleen or lymph node cells, taken before transplant. This clonotype was obtained from a human donor who was the organ donor for an intestinal transplant. The CDR3 region is CASSATGSATEAFF. The CDR3 DNA reads as TGTGCCAGCAGTGCTACAGGGTCGGCCACTGAAGCTTTCTTT.